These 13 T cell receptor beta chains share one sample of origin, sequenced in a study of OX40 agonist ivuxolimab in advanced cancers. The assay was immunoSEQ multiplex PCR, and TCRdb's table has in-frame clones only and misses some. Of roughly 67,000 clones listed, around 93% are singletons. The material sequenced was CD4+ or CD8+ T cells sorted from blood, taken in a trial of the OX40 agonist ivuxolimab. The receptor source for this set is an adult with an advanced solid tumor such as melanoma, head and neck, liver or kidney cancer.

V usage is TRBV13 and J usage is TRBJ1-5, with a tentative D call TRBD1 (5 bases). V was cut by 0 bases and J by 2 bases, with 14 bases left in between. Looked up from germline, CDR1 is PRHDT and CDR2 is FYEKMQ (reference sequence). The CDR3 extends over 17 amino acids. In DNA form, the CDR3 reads TGTGCCAGCAGCTTAGGCCACGGAATGGGGCGCAATCAGCCCCAGCATTTT. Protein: CASSLGHGMGRNQPQHF.

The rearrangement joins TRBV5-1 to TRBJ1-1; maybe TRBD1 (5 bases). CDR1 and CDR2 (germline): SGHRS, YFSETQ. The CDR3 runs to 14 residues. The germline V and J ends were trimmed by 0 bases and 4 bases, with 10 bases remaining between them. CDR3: CASSLGGGGTEAFF. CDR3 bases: TGCGCCAGCAGCTTGGGGGGCGGGGGCACTGAAGCTTTCTTT.

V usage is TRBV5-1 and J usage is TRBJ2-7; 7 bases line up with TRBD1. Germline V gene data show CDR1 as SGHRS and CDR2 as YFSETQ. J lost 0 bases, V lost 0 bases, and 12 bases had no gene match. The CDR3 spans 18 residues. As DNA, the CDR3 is TGCGCCAGCAGCTTGGGCCTACTGACAGGGCCGAGCTCCTACGAGCAGTACTTC. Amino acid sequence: CASSLGLLTGPSSYEQYF.

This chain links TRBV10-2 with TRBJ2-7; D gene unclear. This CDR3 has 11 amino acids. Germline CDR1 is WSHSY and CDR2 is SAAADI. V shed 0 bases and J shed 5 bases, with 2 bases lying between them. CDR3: CASSESHEQYF. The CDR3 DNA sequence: TGCGCCAGCAGTGAGTCACACGAGCAGTACTTC.

CDR3 amino acids: CTSRWPGLGVDTQYF. Written as DNA, the CDR3 is TGCACCAGCAGATGGCCGGGACTAGGGGTAGATACGCAGTATTTT. This chain links TRBV1 with TRBJ2-3; TRBD2, the table's D call, was not compared with the DNA. TRBV1 is a documented pseudogene. The CDR3 loop spans 15 amino acids.

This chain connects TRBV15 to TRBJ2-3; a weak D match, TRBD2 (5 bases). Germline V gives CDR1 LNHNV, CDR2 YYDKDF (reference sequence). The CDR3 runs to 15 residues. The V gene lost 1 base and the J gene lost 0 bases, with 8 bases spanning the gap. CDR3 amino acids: CATSRVTTSTDTQYF. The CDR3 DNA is TGTGCCACCAGCAGAGTGACTACTAGCACAGATACGCAGTATTTT.

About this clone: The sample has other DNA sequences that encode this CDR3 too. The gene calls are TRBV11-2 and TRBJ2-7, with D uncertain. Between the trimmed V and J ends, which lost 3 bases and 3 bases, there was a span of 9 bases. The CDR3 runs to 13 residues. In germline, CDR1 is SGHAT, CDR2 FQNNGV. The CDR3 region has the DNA TGTGCCAGCAGCTTCGGCTCGAACTACGAGCAGTACTTC. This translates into CASSFGSNYEQYF.

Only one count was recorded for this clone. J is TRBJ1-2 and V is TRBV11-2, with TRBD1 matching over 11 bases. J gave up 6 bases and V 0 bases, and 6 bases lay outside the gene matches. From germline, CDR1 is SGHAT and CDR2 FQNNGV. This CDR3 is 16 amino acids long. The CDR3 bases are TGTGCCAGCAGCTTAGATCGCGGACAGGGGGCCGATGGCTACACCTTC. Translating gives CASSLDRGQGADGYTF.

This CDR3 reads CASSLLAGGPNEQFF. The CDR3 DNA sequence: TGTGCCAGCAGTCTACTAGCGGGAGGGCCGAATGAGCAGTTCTTC. This chain connects TRBV6-5 to TRBJ2-1; TRBD2 aligns across 13 bases. Looked up from germline, CDR1 is MNHEY and CDR2 is SVGAGI. CDR3 length equals 15 residues. Trimming cost V 5 bases and J 7 bases; bases outside gene matches: 5.

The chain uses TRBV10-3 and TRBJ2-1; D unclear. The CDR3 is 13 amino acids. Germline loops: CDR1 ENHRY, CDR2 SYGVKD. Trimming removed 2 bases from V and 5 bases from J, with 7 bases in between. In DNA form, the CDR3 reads TGTGCCATCAGTGAGCGCCCCGACAATGAGCAGTTCTTC. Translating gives CAISERPDNEQFF.

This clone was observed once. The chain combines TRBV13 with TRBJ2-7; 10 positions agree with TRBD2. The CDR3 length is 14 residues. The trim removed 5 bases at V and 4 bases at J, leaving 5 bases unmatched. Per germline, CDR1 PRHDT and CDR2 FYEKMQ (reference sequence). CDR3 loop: CASSQAGGEYEQYF. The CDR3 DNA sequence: TGTGCCAGCAGCCAAGCGGGAGGGGAGTACGAGCAGTACTTC.

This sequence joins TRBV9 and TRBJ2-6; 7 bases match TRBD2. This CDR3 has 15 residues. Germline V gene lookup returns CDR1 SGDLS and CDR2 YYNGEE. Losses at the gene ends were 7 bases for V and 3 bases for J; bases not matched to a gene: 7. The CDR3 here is CASLGGGIGANVLTF. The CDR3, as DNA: TGTGCCAGCCTGGGGGGAGGGATTGGGGCCAACGTCCTGACTTTC.

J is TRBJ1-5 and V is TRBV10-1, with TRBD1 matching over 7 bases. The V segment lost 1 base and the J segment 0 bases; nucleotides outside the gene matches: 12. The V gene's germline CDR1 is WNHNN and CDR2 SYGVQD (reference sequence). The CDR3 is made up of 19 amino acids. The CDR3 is CASSELDRLGPYSNQPQHF. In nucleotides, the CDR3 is TGCGCCAGCAGTGAGTTGGACAGGTTAGGTCCCTATAGCAATCAGCCCCAGCATTTT.